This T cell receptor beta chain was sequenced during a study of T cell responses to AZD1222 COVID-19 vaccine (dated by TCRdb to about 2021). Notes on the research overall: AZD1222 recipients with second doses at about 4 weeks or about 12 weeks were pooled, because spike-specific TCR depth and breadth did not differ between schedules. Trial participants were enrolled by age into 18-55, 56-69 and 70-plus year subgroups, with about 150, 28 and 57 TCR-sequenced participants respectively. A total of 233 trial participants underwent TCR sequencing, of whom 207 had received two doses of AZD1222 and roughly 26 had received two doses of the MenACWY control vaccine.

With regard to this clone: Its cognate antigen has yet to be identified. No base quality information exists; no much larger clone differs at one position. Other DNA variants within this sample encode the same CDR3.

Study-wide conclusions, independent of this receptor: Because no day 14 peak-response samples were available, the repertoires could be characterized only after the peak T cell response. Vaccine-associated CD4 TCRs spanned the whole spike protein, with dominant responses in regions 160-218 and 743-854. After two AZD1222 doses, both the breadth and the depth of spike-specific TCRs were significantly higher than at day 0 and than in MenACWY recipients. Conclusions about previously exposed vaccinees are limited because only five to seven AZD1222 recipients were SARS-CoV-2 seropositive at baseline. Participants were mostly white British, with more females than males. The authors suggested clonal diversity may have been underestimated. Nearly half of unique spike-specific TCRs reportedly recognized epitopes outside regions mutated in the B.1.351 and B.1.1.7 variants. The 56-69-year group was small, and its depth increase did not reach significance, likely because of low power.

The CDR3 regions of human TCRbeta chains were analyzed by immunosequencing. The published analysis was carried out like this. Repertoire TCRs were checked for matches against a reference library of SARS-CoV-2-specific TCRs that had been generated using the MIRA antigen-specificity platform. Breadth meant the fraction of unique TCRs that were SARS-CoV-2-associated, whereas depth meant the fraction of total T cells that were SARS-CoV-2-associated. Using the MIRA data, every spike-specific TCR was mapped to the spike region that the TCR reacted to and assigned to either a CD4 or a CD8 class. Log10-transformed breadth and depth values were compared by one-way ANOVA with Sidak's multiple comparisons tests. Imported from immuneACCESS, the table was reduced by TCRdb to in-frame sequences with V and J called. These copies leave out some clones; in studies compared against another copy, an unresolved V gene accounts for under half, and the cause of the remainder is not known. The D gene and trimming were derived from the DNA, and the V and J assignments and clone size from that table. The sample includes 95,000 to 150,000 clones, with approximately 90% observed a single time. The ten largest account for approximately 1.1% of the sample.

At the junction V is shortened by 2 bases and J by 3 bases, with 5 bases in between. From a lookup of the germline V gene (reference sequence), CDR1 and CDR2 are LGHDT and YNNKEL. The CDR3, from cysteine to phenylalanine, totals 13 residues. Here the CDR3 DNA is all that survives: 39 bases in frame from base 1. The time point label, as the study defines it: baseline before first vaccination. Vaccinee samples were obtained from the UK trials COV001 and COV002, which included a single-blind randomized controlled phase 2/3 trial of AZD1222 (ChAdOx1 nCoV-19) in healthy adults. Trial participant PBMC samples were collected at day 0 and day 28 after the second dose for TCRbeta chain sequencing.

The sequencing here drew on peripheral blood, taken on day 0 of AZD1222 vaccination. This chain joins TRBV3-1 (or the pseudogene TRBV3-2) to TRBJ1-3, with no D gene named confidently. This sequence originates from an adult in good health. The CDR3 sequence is CASSQRSGNTIYF. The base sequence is TGTGCCAGCAGCCAACGGAGTGGAAACACCATATATTTT.